Listed below are T cell receptor beta chains from one sample, sequenced in a study of blood T cell repertoires in COVID-19. Using immunoSEQ multiplex PCR, the repertoire was profiled, and TCRdb retains in-frame clones only, with some absent. The data show a few hundred thousand clones, roughly 87% seen once. Sequenced material: peripheral blood. These receptors all come from an older woman with COVID-19, enrolled during active disease. Each CDR3 is given without its conserved first and last residue. The size of a clone is reported for some rows only, either as once, few or many, or as a class for expanded clones.

size	J	V	CDR3
.	TRBJ2-3	TRBV7-2	ASSSFAGDTDTQY
.	TRBJ2-2	TRBV7-3	ASSWDYRTGELF
.	TRBJ1-5	TRBV7-8	ASSPQGNQPQH
once	TRBJ1-3	TRBV18	AASTDSGNTIY
.	TRBJ1-1	TRBV6-6	ASRATAKNTEAF
.	TRBJ2-2	TRBV5-4	ASSLAGVNTGELF
once	TRBJ1-2	TRBV5-6	ASSLYGISDGYT
.	TRBJ2-7	TRBV6-5	ASHDGYEQY
.	TRBJ2-3	TRBV6-6	ASSPGASGGADTQY
.	TRBJ2-5	TRBV7-7	ASSLLDLQETQY
.	TRBJ2-4	TRBV2	ASHRGENIQY
.	TRBJ1-1	TRBV28	ASGNRGRYTEAF
.	TRBJ2-2	TRBV27	ASSPNYFRIQGAGTGELF
.	TRBJ2-1	TRBV3-1/TRBV3-2	ASSQDTSGGIRQF
once	TRBJ2-1	TRBV19	ASSFEGGPRF
few	TRBJ1-2	TRBV3-1/TRBV3-2	ASRRSAGEDGYT
.	TRBJ1-5	TRBV28	ASSLFRGASGNQPQH
.	TRBJ2-7	TRBV6-5	ASTTGTGAYEQY
.	TRBJ1-2	TRBV15	ATSRDPGLSGYT
.	TRBJ1-2	TRBV30	AWSPGPNYGYT
.	TRBJ1-1	TRBV6-5	ASSYSVQGTTRAF
.	TRBJ2-4	TRBV7-9	ASSLLDRGPAKNIQY
.	TRBJ2-7	TRBV7-9	ASSAGTSGASYEQY
.	TRBJ1-2	TRBV11-2	ASSLGVSGTGFGYT
.	TRBJ2-1	TRBV18	ASSPPTGKQF
.	TRBJ1-1	TRBV19	ASRDMGTETAF
.	TRBJ1-2	TRBV18	ASSRNRGDGYT
.	TRBJ1-1	TRBV19	ASSSGVSTEAF
.	TRBJ2-2	TRBV30	AFARITPGELF
.	TRBJ1-2	TRBV5-6	ASSPDRYYGYT
.	TRBJ2-1	TRBV25-1	ASSAAPGQGNYNEQF
.	TRBJ2-7	TRBV5-5	ASSLAPPGGPYEQY
once	TRBJ1-4	TRBV28	ASSLRGGDEKLF
.	TRBJ2-2	TRBV24-1	ATSDYASTGELF
.	TRBJ1-4	TRBV18	ASSPREGHGEKLF
.	TRBJ1-6	TRBV30	AWRYRGEATLH
.	TRBJ1-3	TRBV6-5	ASSYSDTGNTIY
.	TRBJ1-5	TRBV6-5	ASRSPNQPQH
.	TRBJ1-1	TRBV29-1	SGRQGMNTEAF
.	TRBJ1-3	TRBV18	ASSPVAVSGNTIY
.	TRBJ2-3	TRBV10-3	AIGLAGSTDTQY
once	TRBJ2-3	TRBV21-1	ASTPHRGDTQY
.	TRBJ1-1	TRBV6-5	ASILDWNTEAF
.	TRBJ2-1	TRBV5-1	ASRAGLAVTYNEQF
.	TRBJ2-2	TRBV2	ASTPGLAGGTTGELF
once	TRBJ2-3	TRBV9	ASSLPGGSYTDTQY
.	TRBJ1-2	TRBV3-1/TRBV3-2	ASSGQGIYGYT
.	TRBJ2-2	TRBV2	ASRDRVNTGELF
.	TRBJ1-2	TRBV6-5	ASTPNRVYGYT
once	TRBJ1-5	TRBV7-8	ASSPIVGPNQPQH
.	TRBJ2-2	TRBV28	ASSSLGQGGNTGELF
.	TRBJ1-1	TRBV19	ASSPDSLRLAEAF
.	TRBJ1-5	TRBV28	ASSLRNQPQH
.	TRBJ2-1	TRBV4-1	ASSQTSGNEQF
.	TRBJ1-3	TRBV6-5	ASSKRGGRGNTIY
.	TRBJ1-6	TRBV19	ASRKSGNSYNSPLH
once	TRBJ2-3	TRBV7-2	ASSPSGGQRYTDTQY
.	TRBJ1-1	TRBV3-1/TRBV3-2	ASSQADTEAF
.	TRBJ1-4	TRBV4-1	ASGLQGNEKLF
.	TRBJ1-6	TRBV9	ASSGGTVGTLH